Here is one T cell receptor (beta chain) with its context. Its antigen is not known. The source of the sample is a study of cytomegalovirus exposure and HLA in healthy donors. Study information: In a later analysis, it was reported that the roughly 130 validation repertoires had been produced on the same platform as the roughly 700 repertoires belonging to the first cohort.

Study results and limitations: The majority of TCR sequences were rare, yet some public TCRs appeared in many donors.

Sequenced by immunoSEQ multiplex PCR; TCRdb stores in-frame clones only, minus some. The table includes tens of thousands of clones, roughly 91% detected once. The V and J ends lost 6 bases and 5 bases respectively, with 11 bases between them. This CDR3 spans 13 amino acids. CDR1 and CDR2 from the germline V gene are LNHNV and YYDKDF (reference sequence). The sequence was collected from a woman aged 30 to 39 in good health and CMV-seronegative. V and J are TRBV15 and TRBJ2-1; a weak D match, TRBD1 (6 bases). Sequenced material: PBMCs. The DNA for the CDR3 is TGTGCCACCAGTAAGGACAGAGACAATGAGCAGTTCTTC. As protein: CATSKDRDNEQFF.